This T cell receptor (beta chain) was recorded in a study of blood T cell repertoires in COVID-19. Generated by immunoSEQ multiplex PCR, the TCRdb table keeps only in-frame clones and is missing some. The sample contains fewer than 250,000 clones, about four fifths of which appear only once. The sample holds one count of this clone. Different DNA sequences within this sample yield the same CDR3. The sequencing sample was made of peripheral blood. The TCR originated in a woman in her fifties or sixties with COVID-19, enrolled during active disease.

CDR3 in amino acids: CASSLSGDTEAFF. In DNA form, the CDR3 reads TGTGCCAGCAGCTTATCAGGGGACACTGAAGCTTTCTTT. The gene calls are TRBV7-9 and TRBJ1-1; D is perhaps TRBD1 (6 bases). The germline CDR1 and CDR2 sequences are SEHNR and FQNEAQ (reference sequence). The CDR3 covers 13 residues. V was clipped by 2 bases and J by 3 bases, with 7 bases between them. Full variable domain (remainder filled in from reference TRBV7-9 and TRBJ1-1): DTGVSQNPRHKITKRGQNVTFRCDPISEHNRLYWYRQTLGQGPEFLTYFQNEAQLEKSRLLSDRFSAERPKGSFSTLEIQRTEQGDSAMYLCASSLSGDTEAFFGQGTRLTVV.